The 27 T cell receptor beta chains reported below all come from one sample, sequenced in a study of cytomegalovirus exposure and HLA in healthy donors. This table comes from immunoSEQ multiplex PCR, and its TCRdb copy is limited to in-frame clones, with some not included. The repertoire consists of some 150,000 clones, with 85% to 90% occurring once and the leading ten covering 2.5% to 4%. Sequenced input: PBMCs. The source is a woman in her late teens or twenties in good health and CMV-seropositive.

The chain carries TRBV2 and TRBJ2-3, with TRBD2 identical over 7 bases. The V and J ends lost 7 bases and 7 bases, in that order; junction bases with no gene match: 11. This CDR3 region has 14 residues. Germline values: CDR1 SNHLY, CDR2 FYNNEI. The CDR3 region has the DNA TGTGCCAGCATCGCGGGAGTCCCTCCCTATACGCAGTATTTT. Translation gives CASIAGVPPYTQYF.

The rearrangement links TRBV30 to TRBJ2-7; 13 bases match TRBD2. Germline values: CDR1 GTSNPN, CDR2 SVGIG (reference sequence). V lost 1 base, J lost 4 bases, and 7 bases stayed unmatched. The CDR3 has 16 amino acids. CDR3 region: CAWSGLAGGRGYEQYF. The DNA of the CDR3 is TGTGCCTGGAGTGGACTAGCGGGAGGAAGGGGTTACGAGCAGTACTTC.

CDR3 region: CASSLRTSGDEQFF. CDR3 nucleotides: TGCGCCAGCAGCTTGAGGACTAGCGGCGATGAGCAGTTCTTC. The V and J genes are TRBV5-1 and TRBJ2-1, with 10 nucleotides matching TRBD2. Per the germline V gene, CDR1 is SGHRS and CDR2 is YFSETQ. The CDR3 is 14 residues long. Trimming at V came to 1 base and at J to 8 bases, leaving 3 bases not matched to a gene.

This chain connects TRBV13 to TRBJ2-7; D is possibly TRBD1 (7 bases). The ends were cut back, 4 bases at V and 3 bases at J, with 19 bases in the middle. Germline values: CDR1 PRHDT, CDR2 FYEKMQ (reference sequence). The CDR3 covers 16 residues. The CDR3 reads CASSSQGGLIHYEQYF. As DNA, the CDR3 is TGTGCCAGCAGCTCCCAGGGGGGTCTCATCCACTACGAGCAGTACTTC.

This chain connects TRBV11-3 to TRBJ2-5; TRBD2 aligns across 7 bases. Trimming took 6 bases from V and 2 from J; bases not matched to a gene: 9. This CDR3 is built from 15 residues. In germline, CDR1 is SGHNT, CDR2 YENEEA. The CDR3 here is CASRKAGLMQETQYF. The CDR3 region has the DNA TGTGCCAGCAGAAAAGCGGGGTTAATGCAAGAGACCCAGTACTTC.

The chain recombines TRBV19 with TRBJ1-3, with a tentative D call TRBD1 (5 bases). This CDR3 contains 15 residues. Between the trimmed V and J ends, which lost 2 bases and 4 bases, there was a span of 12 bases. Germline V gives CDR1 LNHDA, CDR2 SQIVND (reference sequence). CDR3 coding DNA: TGTGCCAGTAGTATAACGTCAGGGATAGGAAACACCATATATTTT. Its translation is CASSITSGIGNTIYF.

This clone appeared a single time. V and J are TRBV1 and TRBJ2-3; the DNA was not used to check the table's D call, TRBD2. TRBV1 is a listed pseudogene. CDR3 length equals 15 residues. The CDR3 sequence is CTSSLPKTHGDTQYF. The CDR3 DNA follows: TGCACCAGCAGCTTACCCAAAACCCACGGAGATACGCAGTATTTT.

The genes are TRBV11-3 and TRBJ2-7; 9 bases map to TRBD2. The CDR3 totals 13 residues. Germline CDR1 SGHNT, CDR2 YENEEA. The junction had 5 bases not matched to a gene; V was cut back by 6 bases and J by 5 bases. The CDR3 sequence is CASRTSGGDEQYF. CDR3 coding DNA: TGTGCCAGCAGGACTAGCGGAGGGGACGAGCAGTACTTC.

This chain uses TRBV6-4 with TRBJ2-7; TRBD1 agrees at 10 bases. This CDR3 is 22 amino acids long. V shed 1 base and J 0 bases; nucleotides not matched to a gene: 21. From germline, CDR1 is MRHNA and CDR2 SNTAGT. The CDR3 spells CASSDLPAGTGEFGGSSYEQYF. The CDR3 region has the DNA TGTGCCAGCAGTGACTTGCCCGCCGGGACAGGGGAATTCGGCGGGAGCTCCTACGAGCAGTACTTC.

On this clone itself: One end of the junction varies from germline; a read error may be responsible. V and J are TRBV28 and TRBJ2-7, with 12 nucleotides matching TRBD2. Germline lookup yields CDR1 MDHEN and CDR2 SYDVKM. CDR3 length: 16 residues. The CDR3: CASSPLLAGGPYGQYF. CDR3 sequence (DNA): TGTGCCAGCAGTCCGCTACTAGCGGGAGGACCTTACGGGCAGTACTTC.

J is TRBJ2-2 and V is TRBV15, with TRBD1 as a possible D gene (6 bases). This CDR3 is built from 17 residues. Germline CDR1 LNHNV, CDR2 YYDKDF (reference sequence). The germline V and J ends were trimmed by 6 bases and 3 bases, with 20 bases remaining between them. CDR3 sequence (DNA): TGTGCCACCAGGAGACTGGGGGCTAGCTCAGACACCGGGGAGCTGTTTTTT. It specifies CATRRLGASSDTGELFF. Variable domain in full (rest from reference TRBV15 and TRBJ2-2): DAMVIQNPRYQVTQFGKPVTLSCSQTLNHNVMYWYQQKSSQAPKLLFHYYDKDFNNEADTPDNFQSRRPNTSFCFLDIRSPGLGDTAMYLCATRRLGASSDTGELFFGEGSRLTVL.

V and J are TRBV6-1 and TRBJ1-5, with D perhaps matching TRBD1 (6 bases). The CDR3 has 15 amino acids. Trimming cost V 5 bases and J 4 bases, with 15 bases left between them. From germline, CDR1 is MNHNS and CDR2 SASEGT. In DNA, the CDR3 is TGTGCCAGCAGTATTGTTACAGGGATAAATCAGCCCCAGCATTTT. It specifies CASSIVTGINQPQHF.

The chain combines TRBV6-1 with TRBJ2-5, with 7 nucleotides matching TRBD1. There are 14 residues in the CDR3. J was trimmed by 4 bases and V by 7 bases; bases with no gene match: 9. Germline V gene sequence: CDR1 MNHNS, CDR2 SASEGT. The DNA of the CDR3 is TGTGCCAGCATCCGTCGACAGGGTGGAGAGACCCAGTACTTC. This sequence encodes CASIRRQGGETQYF.

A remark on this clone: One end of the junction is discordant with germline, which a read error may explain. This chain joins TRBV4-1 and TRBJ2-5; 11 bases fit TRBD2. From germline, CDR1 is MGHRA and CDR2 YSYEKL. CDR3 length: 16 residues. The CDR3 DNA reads TGCGCCAACAGCCAAGAGGTAGGACTAGCGGGCGAGACCCAGTACTTC. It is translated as CANSQEVGLAGETQYF.

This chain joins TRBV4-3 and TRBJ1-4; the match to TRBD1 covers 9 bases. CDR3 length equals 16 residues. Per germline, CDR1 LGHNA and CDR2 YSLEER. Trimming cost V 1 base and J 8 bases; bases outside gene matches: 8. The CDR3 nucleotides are TGCGCCAGCAGCCAAGGCACAGGGGGCAATCGGGAAAAACTGTTTTTT. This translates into CASSQGTGGNREKLFF.

The CDR3: CASSLAPSGKFEQFF. CDR3 in DNA: TGTGCCAGCAGCTTGGCTCCTAGCGGGAAATTTGAGCAGTTCTTC. The V call is TRBV5-8, the J call TRBJ2-1, with 9 bases that match TRBD2. The CDR3 has 15 amino acids. V lost 0 bases, J lost 9 bases, and 7 bases stayed unmatched. CDR1 and CDR2 (germline): SGHTS, YDEGEE.

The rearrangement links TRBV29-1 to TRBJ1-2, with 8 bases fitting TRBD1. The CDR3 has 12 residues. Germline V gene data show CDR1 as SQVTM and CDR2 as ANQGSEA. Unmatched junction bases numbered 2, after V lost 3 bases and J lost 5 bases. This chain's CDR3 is CSVDTGGYGYTF. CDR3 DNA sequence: TGCAGCGTTGACACAGGGGGGTATGGCTACACCTTC.

CDR3 sequence: CAWSVRGTDNQPQHF. The CDR3 DNA reads as TGTGCCTGGAGTGTACGGGGGACAGACAATCAGCCCCAGCATTTT. The V gene is TRBV30, the J gene TRBJ1-5; 7 positions match TRBD1. The CDR3 sequence is 15 residues long. J gave up 3 bases and V 0 bases, and 5 bases lay outside the gene matches. The germline V gene encodes CDR1 GTSNPN and CDR2 SVGIG (reference sequence).

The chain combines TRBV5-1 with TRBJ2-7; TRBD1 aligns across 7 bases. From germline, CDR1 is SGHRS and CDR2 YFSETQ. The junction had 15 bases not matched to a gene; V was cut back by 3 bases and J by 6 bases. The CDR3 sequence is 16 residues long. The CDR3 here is CASSYRMRQGASEQYF. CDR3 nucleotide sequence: TGCGCCAGCAGCTACCGTATGAGACAGGGAGCATCCGAGCAGTACTTC. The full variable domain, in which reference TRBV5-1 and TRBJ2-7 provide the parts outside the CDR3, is KAGVTQTPRYLIKTRGQQVTLSCSPISGHRSVSWYQQTPGQGLQFLFEYFSETQRNKGNFPGRFSGRQFSNSRSEMNVSTLELGDSALYLCASSYRMRQGASEQYFGPGTRLTVT.

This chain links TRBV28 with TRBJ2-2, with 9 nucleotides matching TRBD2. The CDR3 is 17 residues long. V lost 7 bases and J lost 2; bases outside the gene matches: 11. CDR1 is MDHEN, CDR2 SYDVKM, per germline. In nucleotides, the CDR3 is TGTGCCAGCACCCTCGAGGCGGGAGGGACCAACACCGGGGAGCTGTTTTTT. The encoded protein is CASTLEAGGTNTGELFF.

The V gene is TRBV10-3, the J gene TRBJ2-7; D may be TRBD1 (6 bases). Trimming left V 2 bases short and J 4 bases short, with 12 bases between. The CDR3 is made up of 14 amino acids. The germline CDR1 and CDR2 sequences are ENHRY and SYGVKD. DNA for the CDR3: TGTGCCATCAGTGAGCAGGGGCGCGGGTACGAGCAGTACTTC. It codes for CAISEQGRGYEQYF.

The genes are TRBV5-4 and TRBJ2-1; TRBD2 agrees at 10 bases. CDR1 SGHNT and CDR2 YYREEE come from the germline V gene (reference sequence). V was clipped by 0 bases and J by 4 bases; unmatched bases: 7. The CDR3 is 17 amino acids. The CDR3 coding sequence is TGTGCCAGCAGCTTGGGGCTAGCGGGAGTAGCTTACAATGAGCAGTTCTTC. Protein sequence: CASSLGLAGVAYNEQFF.

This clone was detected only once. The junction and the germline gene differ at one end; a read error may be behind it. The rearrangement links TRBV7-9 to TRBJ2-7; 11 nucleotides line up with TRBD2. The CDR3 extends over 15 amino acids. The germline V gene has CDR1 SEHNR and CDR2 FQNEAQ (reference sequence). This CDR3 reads CASSPSGTSGMRPDF. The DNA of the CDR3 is TGTGCCAGCAGCCCGTCCGGGACTAGCGGCATGAGGCCCGACTTC.

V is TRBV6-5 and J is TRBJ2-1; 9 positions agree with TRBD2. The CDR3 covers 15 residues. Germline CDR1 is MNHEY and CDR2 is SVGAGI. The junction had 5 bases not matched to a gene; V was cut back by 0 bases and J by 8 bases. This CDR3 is CASSYSTSGFDEQFF. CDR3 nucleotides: TGTGCCAGCAGTTACTCTACTAGCGGGTTTGATGAGCAGTTCTTC.

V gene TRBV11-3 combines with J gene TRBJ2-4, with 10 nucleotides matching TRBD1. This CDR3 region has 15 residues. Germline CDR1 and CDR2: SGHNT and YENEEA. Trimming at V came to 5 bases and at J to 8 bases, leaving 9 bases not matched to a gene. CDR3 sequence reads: CASSTRQGASDIQYF. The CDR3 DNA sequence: TGTGCCAGCAGCACCAGACAGGGGGCGTCGGACATTCAGTACTTC.

The CDR3 DNA follows: TGTGCCTGGAGGGGGGCTACGCAGTATTTT. Amino acid sequence: CAWRGATQYF. The genes are TRBV30 and TRBJ2-3; maybe TRBD1 (6 bases). V was pared by 3 bases and J by 8 bases, with 6 bases between. The CDR3 loop spans 10 amino acids. Germline loops: CDR1 GTSNPN, CDR2 SVGIG (reference sequence).

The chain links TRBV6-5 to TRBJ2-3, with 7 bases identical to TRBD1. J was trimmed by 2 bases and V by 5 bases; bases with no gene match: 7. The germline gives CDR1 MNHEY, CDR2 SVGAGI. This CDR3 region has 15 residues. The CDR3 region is CASSIGGLLTDTQYF. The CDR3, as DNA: TGTGCCAGCAGTATAGGGGGCCTCCTCACAGATACGCAGTATTTT.